The 26 T cell receptor beta chains given below trace back to one sample, sequenced in a study of Graves' ophthalmopathy and Graves' hyperthyroidism. CDR3 regions of TCR beta were amplified from RNA transcripts. HTBI-primed first-round RT-PCR preceded second-round multiplex PCR. TCRdb redid the calling of the multiplex PCR reads with MiXCR, one entry per CDR3 protein. This sample has under 350,000 distinct CDR3 sequences, with 15% to 20% found just once. Sequencing was done on a sample of peripheral blood. All receptors come from an adult man with Graves' ophthalmopathy.

Ten or more counts support this clonotype. V is TRBV2 and J is TRBJ2-7; D unclear. The ends were cut back, 10 bases at V and 4 bases at J, with 17 bases in the middle. Germline values: CDR1 SNHLY, CDR2 FYNNEI. The CDR3 sequence is 13 residues long. Written as DNA, the CDR3 is TGTGCCACCACCCCAGGTGGCCTATACGAGCAGTACTTC. Translating gives CATTPGGLYEQYF.

The chain couples TRBV28 to TRBJ2-1; no clear D gene. The CDR3 consists of 13 residues. Trimming removed 2 bases at V and 8 bases at J, with 10 bases between. Germline V CDR1 and CDR2: MDHEN, SYDVKM. The CDR3 nucleotides are TGTGCCAGCAGTTTAGCCATGTTGGATGAGCAGTTCTTC. As protein: CASSLAMLDEQFF.

This clonotype was seen many times. The genes are TRBV5-1 and TRBJ2-2; no clear D. Germline loops: CDR1 SGHRS, CDR2 YFSETQ. This CDR3 comprises 15 residues. Trimming took 0 bases from V and 1 from J, leaving 7 bases between them. CDR3 sequence: CASSLAERNTGELFF. The CDR3 nucleotides read TGCGCCAGCAGCTTGGCCGAACGGAACACCGGGGAGCTGTTTTTT.

Only a few counts were recorded for this clonotype. The chain uses TRBV5-1 and TRBJ1-1, with no clear D. CDR1 SGHRS and CDR2 YFSETQ come from the germline V gene. The CDR3 has 17 residues. V gave up 0 bases and J gave up 5 bases, with 20 bases separating them. CDR3 protein: CASSLVPSAGRRTEAFF. The CDR3 DNA follows: TGCGCCAGCAGCTTGGTGCCGTCGGCGGGAAGGAGGACTGAAGCTTTCTTT.

This clonotype was seen repeatedly, ten times or more. This chain joins TRBV11-2 and TRBJ2-2; tentatively, D is TRBD1 (6 bases). V was pared by 3 bases and J by 5 bases, with 10 bases between. The CDR3 totals 14 residues. Germline V lookup: CDR1 SGHAT, CDR2 FQNNGV. The CDR3 region is CASSFLDRTGELFF. The CDR3 DNA sequence: TGTGCCAGCAGCTTTCTTGACAGGACCGGGGAGCTGTTTTTT.

At least ten counts were recorded for this clonotype. The V and J genes are TRBV11-2 and TRBJ1-1; D is unresolved. The V gene lost 9 bases and the J gene lost 0 bases, with 11 bases spanning the gap. Germline lookup yields CDR1 SGHAT and CDR2 FQNNGV. This CDR3 is 13 amino acids long. CDR3 in DNA: TGTGCCAGTCGAACGTCGGTGAACACTGAAGCTTTCTTT. Its protein is CASRTSVNTEAFF.

This clonotype occurred many times. This CDR3 reads CASSHLPGTGANVLTF. For the CDR3, the DNA is TGCGCCAGCAGCCATCTCCCCGGGACTGGGGCCAACGTCCTGACTTTC. This rearrangement joins TRBV4-3 to TRBJ2-6; D is perhaps TRBD2 (5 bases). V was cut by 3 bases and J by 2 bases, with 11 bases left in between. This CDR3 has 16 residues. The germline V gene has CDR1 LGHNA and CDR2 YSLEER.

This clonotype was seen ten or more times. One end of the junction does not line up with germline, which may come from a read error. The chain carries TRBV6-6 and TRBJ1-1, with D uncertain. The V gene's germline CDR1 is MNHNY and CDR2 SVGAGI (reference sequence). This CDR3 region has 13 residues. Here the CDR3 DNA reads TGTGCCAGCAGTTACTTCGGAACGGATTCCCAAGATTTT. Translated: CASSYFGTDSQDF.

The chain has TRBV7-6 and TRBJ2-7, with 11 bases matching TRBD1. Germline V lookup: CDR1 SGHVS, CDR2 FNYEAQ. The CDR3 totals 14 residues. V gave up 7 bases and J gave up 3 bases; unmatched junction bases: 5. The CDR3 spells CASTNGTGGYEQYF. CDR3 nucleotide sequence: TGTGCCAGCACCAACGGGACAGGGGGCTACGAGCAGTACTTC.

This clonotype was recorded many times. V usage is TRBV12-3 or TRBV12-4 and J usage is TRBJ1-6, with TRBD1 identical over 8 bases. This CDR3 is 13 amino acids long. With V trimmed by 10 bases and J by 7 bases, 6 bases remained unmatched. Written as DNA, the CDR3 is TGTGCCACCGGACAGGGAGGCAATTCACCCCTCCACTTT. Translation gives CATGQGGNSPLHF.

In its sample, this clonotype was seen many times. The V and J genes are TRBV6-5 and TRBJ1-1; 7 bases align to TRBD1. Unmatched junction bases numbered 6, after V lost 2 bases and J lost 9 bases. The germline V gene encodes CDR1 MNHEY and CDR2 SVGAGI. The CDR3 loop spans 13 amino acids. The CDR3 sequence: CASSYLDRPQAFF. In DNA form, the CDR3 reads TGTGCCAGCAGTTACCTGGACAGGCCCCAAGCTTTCTTT.

This clonotype was recorded many times. The chain links TRBV19 to TRBJ1-6, with 7 bases aligning to TRBD1. CDR1 is LNHDA, CDR2 SQIVND, per germline (reference sequence). The V segment lost 2 bases and the J segment 5 bases; nucleotides outside the gene matches: 3. This CDR3 is built from 15 residues. CDR3 bases: TGTGCCAGTAGTATACAAGGGGGCGATAATTCACCCCTCCACTTT. It is translated as CASSIQGGDNSPLHF. Full variable domain (rest looked up from reference TRBV19 and TRBJ1-6): DGGITQSPKYLFRKEGQNVTLSCEQNLNHDAMYWYRQDPGQGLRLIYYSQIVNDFQKGDIAEGYSVSREKKESFPLTVTSAQKNPTAFYLCASSIQGGDNSPLHFGNGTRLTVT.

The chain uses TRBV20-1 and TRBJ2-7; no reliable D call. Deletions cut 5 bases from V and 3 bases from J, with 11 bases between. CDR3 length: 12 residues. Germline CDR1 and CDR2: DFQATT and SNEGSKA (reference sequence). CDR3: CSAHLGDYEQYF. CDR3 DNA: TGCAGTGCTCACCTTGGGGACTACGAGCAGTACTTC.

This clonotype was detected many times. CDR3 in amino acids: CAWRSRGPYEQYF. CDR3 nucleotide sequence: TGTGCCTGGAGGAGCAGGGGGCCGTACGAGCAGTACTTC. This chain connects TRBV30 to TRBJ2-7; 8 nucleotides agree with TRBD1. The germline V gene has CDR1 GTSNPN and CDR2 SVGIG (reference sequence). V was clipped by 3 bases and J by 4 bases; unmatched bases: 5. This CDR3 has 13 residues.

This clonotype has ten or more counts. The V gene is TRBV6-2 or TRBV6-3, the J gene TRBJ2-7; the D is unclear. Germline V gene data show CDR1 as MNHEY and CDR2 as SVGEGT. The length of the CDR3 is 12 residues. V was pared by 2 bases and J by 2 bases, with 4 bases between. CDR3 loop: CASSYPTYEQYF. The CDR3 region has the DNA TGTGCCAGCAGTTACCCTACCTACGAGCAGTACTTC.

There are many counts of this clonotype. The V call is TRBV12-3 or TRBV12-4, the J call TRBJ2-5, with 8 bases aligning to TRBD1. The CDR3 length is 14 residues. Unmatched junction bases numbered 7, after V lost 5 bases and J lost 5 bases. The CDR3 here is CASSPDRAWETQYF. CDR3 nucleotide sequence: TGTGCCAGCAGTCCGGACAGGGCTTGGGAGACCCAGTACTTC.

This clonotype was found many times. The V call is TRBV2, the J call TRBJ2-2, with a tentative D call TRBD2 (5 bases). CDR1 is SNHLY and CDR2 is FYNNEI in the germline V gene. The CDR3 extends over 13 amino acids. Trimming removed 7 bases from V and 1 base from J, with 7 bases in between. CDR3 nucleotides: TGTGCCAGCACCGGGGAGAACACCGGGGAGCTGTTTTTT. Its protein is CASTGENTGELFF.

This clonotype was observed at least ten times. The genes are TRBV6-1 and TRBJ2-7, with D unclear. Germline V gives CDR1 MNHNS, CDR2 SASEGT. V lost 4 bases and J 6 bases, leaving 13 bases between the germline ends. The CDR3 has 13 amino acids. CDR3 region: CASSGVAAREQYF. The CDR3 bases are TGTGCCAGCAGTGGTGTTGCGGCCCGCGAGCAGTACTTC.

This clonotype has ten or more counts. The rearrangement links TRBV5-1 to TRBJ2-2; 12 bases match TRBD2. The CDR3 consists of 17 residues. Germline V lookup: CDR1 SGHRS, CDR2 YFSETQ. The J segment lost 4 bases and the V segment lost 2 bases, leaving 6 bases of the junction unmatched. The DNA for the CDR3 is TGCGCCAGCAGCTTCCTAGGGACTAGCGGGTTCACCGGGGAGCTGTTTTTT. It translates to CASSFLGTSGFTGELFF.

This clonotype occurred many times. V and J are TRBV5-5 and TRBJ1-1; D is perhaps TRBD1 (6 bases). Deletions cut 0 bases from V and 6 bases from J, with 9 bases between. CDR1 and CDR2 from the germline V gene are SGHKS and YYEKEE (reference sequence). This CDR3 is built from 13 residues. In nucleotides, the CDR3 is TGTGCCAGCAGCTTGGTACAGGGCCCTGAAGCTTTCTTT. This encodes CASSLVQGPEAFF.

This clonotype was observed at least ten times. This chain connects TRBV6-1 to TRBJ2-7; 10 bases align to TRBD1. V shed 4 bases, J shed 2 bases, and the junction held 5 bases outside the gene matches. Germline loops: CDR1 MNHNS, CDR2 SASEGT. This CDR3 is 15 amino acids long. Here the CDR3 DNA reads TGTGCCAGCAGTGGTACCGGGACAGGGGCCTACGAGCAGTACTTC. This translates into CASSGTGTGAYEQYF.

In this sample, this clonotype turned up many times. This chain uses TRBV30 with TRBJ2-7; 9 bases match TRBD1. This CDR3 comprises 13 residues. V lost 1 base to trimming and J lost 4 bases; unmatched junction nucleotides: 2. CDR1 is GTSNPN and CDR2 is SVGIG in the germline V gene (reference sequence). The CDR3 loop is CAWSADRGYEQYF. CDR3 coding DNA: TGTGCCTGGAGTGCGGACAGGGGATACGAGCAGTACTTC.

This clonotype was seen repeatedly, ten times or more. The rearrangement joins TRBV27 to TRBJ1-2; 8 positions match TRBD1. The CDR3 has 14 residues. Germline CDR1 MNHEY, CDR2 SMNVEV (reference sequence). V was clipped by 5 bases and J by 8 bases; unmatched bases: 10. CDR3 DNA: TGTGCCAGCAGTCGAACAGGGGGTTATCACGGCTACACCTTC. This sequence encodes CASSRTGGYHGYTF.

This clonotype showed up many times. The chain joins TRBV6-5 to TRBJ1-1, with a weak D call TRBD1 (5 bases). Germline CDR1 and CDR2: MNHEY and SVGAGI. Trimming removed 4 bases from V and 1 base from J, with 16 bases in between. The CDR3 is 16 amino acids. The CDR3 loop is CASSSRASGTNTEAFF. The CDR3 region has the DNA TGTGCCAGCAGTTCCCGGGCCTCCGGGACGAACACTGAAGCTTTCTTT.

This clonotype has a handful of counts. The V call is TRBV18, the J call TRBJ2-3; TRBD1 aligns across 10 bases. The CDR3 is made up of 16 amino acids. CDR1 is KGHSH, CDR2 LQKENI, per germline. V gave up 3 bases and J gave up 1 base; unmatched junction bases: 4. The DNA for the CDR3 is TGTGCCAGCTCACCGCGGGACAGGGGTGGCACAGATACGCAGTATTTT. Translating it yields CASSPRDRGGTDTQYF.

The sample holds many counts of this clonotype. The J gene is TRBJ1-5, the V gene TRBV20-1; D unresolved. The germline V gene has CDR1 DFQATT and CDR2 SNEGSKA (reference sequence). The CDR3 runs 14 residues. The CDR3 region has the DNA TGCTCCGGCCAAAAAGGATCTAGCAATCAGCCCCAGCATTTT. Residues: CSGQKGSSNQPQHF.